This TCR beta chain was recorded in a study of shared clonotypes between healthy human individuals. Overall study context: Participating donors consisted of a couple of women and a few men aged 18 to 49. Findings and caveats of the study: Clonotypes shared by all four sorted-subset donors had higher generation probabilities than non-shared clonotypes. Between a handful of donors, naive CD4 clonotypes were shared at a level of around 4.9%. Depth of sequencing was expected to influence donor clonotype sharing.

Only in-frame clones appear in the TCRdb table, and some are missing; sequencing was by immunoSEQ multiplex PCR. The profile shows about 1 million clones, about 80% of them singletons. CDR1 is MNHNS, CDR2 SASEGT, per germline. The CDR3 has 20 residues. V trimming: 1 base; J trimming: 1 base; junction bases outside the gene matches: 17. As for this clone: What it binds is unknown.

The source is a man between 18 and 35 years old in good health. This chain connects TRBV6-1 to TRBJ2-7, with 9 nucleotides matching TRBD2. Sequenced material: memory CD4+ T cells sorted from blood. Subset: CD45RA-negative fraction. The CDR3 region is CASSEEGFGGLAGHSYEQYF. CDR3 DNA: TGTGCCAGCAGTGAAGAAGGTTTCGGTGGGCTAGCGGGACATTCCTACGAGCAGTACTTC.